The 27 T cell receptor beta chains below come from one sample, sequenced in a study of blood T cell repertoires in COVID-19. Method: immunoSEQ multiplex PCR; TCRdb's copy keeps in-frame clones and lacks some. The sample shows 70,000 to 90,000 clones, roughly 80% of them seen only once. Sequencing used peripheral blood. All receptors derive from a woman aged 80 or over with acute or convalescent COVID-19.

This chain links TRBV6-5 with TRBJ1-2, with TRBD1 as a possible D gene (5 bases). V shed 8 bases and J shed 2 bases, with 18 bases lying between them. This CDR3 has 15 residues. Germline V CDR1 and CDR2: MNHEY, SVGAGI. The chain's CDR3 is CASLPSGQSNYGYTF. DNA of the CDR3: TGTGCCAGCCTACCAAGTGGACAATCAAACTATGGCTACACCTTC.

This chain uses TRBV30 with TRBJ2-5; maybe TRBD2 (5 bases). The CDR3 length is 12 residues. V gave up 8 bases and J gave up 1 base, with 11 bases separating them. CDR1 is GTSNPN, CDR2 SVGIG, per germline (reference sequence). For the CDR3, the DNA is TGTGCCATCCTCCGGGGCCAAGAGACCCAGTACTTC. Amino acids: CAILRGQETQYF.

In its sample, this clone was seen once. V usage is TRBV5-1 and J usage is TRBJ1-6; D perhaps matches TRBD1 (6 bases). This CDR3 region has 15 residues. Germline CDR1 and CDR2: SGHRS and YFSETQ. Trimming shortened V by 4 bases and J by 9 bases, and 17 bases separated the two germline ends. The CDR3 bases are TGCGCCAGCAGCATGGAGTTGGGACATGGTTCACCCCTCCACTTT. This translates into CASSMELGHGSPLHF.

The V gene is TRBV30, the J gene TRBJ1-1, with 8 positions matching TRBD1. CDR3 length: 17 amino acids. Germline V lookup: CDR1 GTSNPN, CDR2 SVGIG (reference sequence). V dropped 3 bases and J dropped 0; count of bases not matched to a gene: 12. In DNA, the CDR3 is TGTGCCTGGAGAGTGAGGACAGGGAGGAAAATGAACACTGAAGCTTTCTTT. Its protein is CAWRVRTGRKMNTEAFF.

V usage is TRBV7-8 and J usage is TRBJ2-5; TRBD1 aligns across 9 bases. The CDR3 contains 13 residues. Germline CDR1 SGHVS, CDR2 FQNEAQ. Germline trimming cut 11 bases from V and 5 bases from J; bases unmatched to any gene: 9. The CDR3 reads CASRGQGTETQYF. The CDR3, as DNA: TGTGCCTCTCGGGGACAGGGTACGGAGACCCAGTACTTC.

This rearrangement joins TRBV7-9 to TRBJ1-5, with no clear D. Looked up from germline, CDR1 is SEHNR and CDR2 is FQNEAQ (reference sequence). The CDR3 length is 13 residues. Between the trimmed V and J ends, which lost 3 bases and 1 base, there was a span of 4 bases. The CDR3 region is CASSFSSNQPQHF. The CDR3 DNA follows: TGTGCCAGCAGCTTTTCGAGCAATCAGCCCCAGCATTTT.

V gene TRBV7-9 combines with J gene TRBJ2-5, with a possible D match to TRBD2 (6 bases). The CDR3 contains 15 residues. V gave up 5 bases and J gave up 2 bases, with 15 bases separating them. Germline V lookup: CDR1 SEHNR, CDR2 FQNEAQ (reference sequence). DNA of the CDR3: TGTGCCAGCAGCCTACGGGACTTCATACAAGAGACCCAGTACTTC. This gives the protein CASSLRDFIQETQYF.

Turning to this clone: The sample contains more than one DNA sequence encoding this CDR3. This rearrangement joins TRBV5-1 to TRBJ2-4; 9 bases are a match to TRBD1. Germline V gives CDR1 SGHRS, CDR2 YFSETQ. J was trimmed by 8 bases and V by 0 bases; bases with no gene match: 0. This CDR3 contains 13 residues. CDR3 amino acids: CASSLGQGDIQYF. CDR3 bases: TGCGCCAGCAGCTTGGGACAGGGGGACATTCAGTACTTC.

This chain joins TRBV18 and TRBJ1-1, with D possibly TRBD1 on 5 matching bases. CDR3 length: 11 residues. Germline assignment: CDR1 KGHSH and CDR2 LQKENI. V gave up 2 bases and J gave up 8 bases, with 6 bases separating them. Here the CDR3 reads CASSPGAEAFF. In DNA form, the CDR3 reads TGTGCCAGCTCACCAGGGGCCGAAGCTTTCTTT.

The chain carries TRBV5-6 and TRBJ1-1; maybe TRBD1 (6 bases). The length of the CDR3 is 12 residues. The V end was cut by 10 bases, the J end by 5 bases, with 15 bases between. Germline V gives CDR1 SGHDT, CDR2 YYEEEE. CDR3 loop: CASRTGQTEAFF. The CDR3 DNA follows: TGTGCCTCCCGGACGGGACAAACTGAAGCTTTCTTT.

The gene calls are TRBV7-8 and TRBJ2-7; 10 nucleotides align to TRBD2. J gave up 3 bases and V 0 bases, and 14 bases lay outside the gene matches. Germline V gene data show CDR1 as SGHVS and CDR2 as FQNEAQ. CDR3 length: 19 residues. The CDR3 spells CASSLARGLAGVPIYEQYF. In DNA, the CDR3 is TGTGCCAGCAGCTTAGCGAGAGGGCTAGCGGGGGTCCCCATCTACGAGCAGTACTTC.

V is TRBV5-6 and J is TRBJ2-2; D possibly corresponds to TRBD2 (5 bases). CDR3 length: 17 residues. The V and J ends lost 4 bases and 1 base respectively, with 17 bases between them. CDR1 and CDR2 from the germline V gene are SGHDT and YYEEEE. The CDR3 loop is CASSPTLERLNTGELFF. The CDR3 region has the DNA TGTGCCAGCAGCCCCACCTTGGAGCGGCTGAACACCGGGGAGCTGTTTTTT.

This rearrangement joins TRBV5-1 to TRBJ2-2, with 8 nucleotides matching TRBD1. With 5 bases clipped from V and 1 base from J, the junction kept 7 bases outside the gene matches. Germline V CDR1 and CDR2: SGHRS, YFSETQ. This CDR3 is 16 amino acids long. CDR3 bases: TGCGCCAGCAGACTCAGACAGGGGCGGAACACCGGGGAGCTGTTTTTT. It specifies CASRLRQGRNTGELFF.

The V call is TRBV6-6, the J call TRBJ1-2; D gene unclear. The V end was cut by 5 bases, the J end by 2 bases, with 15 bases between. In germline, CDR1 is MNHNY, CDR2 SVGAGI (reference sequence). CDR3 length: 15 residues. CDR3 nucleotides: TGTGCCAGCAGTCCCCCACGTCGGGTGAACTATGGCTACACCTTC. Its translation is CASSPPRRVNYGYTF.

The V call is TRBV2, the J call TRBJ2-3, with D unresolved. The CDR3 is made up of 15 amino acids. The V and J ends lost 3 bases and 4 bases respectively, with 14 bases between them. In germline, CDR1 is SNHLY, CDR2 FYNNEI. As DNA, the CDR3 is TGTGCCAGCAGTGATTTGTTGGGCGCCTCAGATACGCAGTATTTT. Translation: CASSDLLGASDTQYF.

The rearrangement uses TRBV2 and TRBJ1-2; possibly TRBD1 for D (5 bases). V was shortened by 0 bases and J by 4 bases, with 18 bases between the two germline ends. Germline V gives CDR1 SNHLY, CDR2 FYNNEI. The CDR3 totals 17 residues. The CDR3 DNA reads TGTGCCAGCAGTGAAGCGGGAGGGGCGGCGGGCGCCTATGGCTACACCTTC. Translated, it gives CASSEAGGAAGAYGYTF.

The chain has TRBV3-1 (or the pseudogene TRBV3-2) and TRBJ1-5; 7 nucleotides agree with TRBD1. The CDR3 loop spans 16 amino acids. With 0 bases clipped from V and 2 bases from J, the junction kept 4 bases outside the gene matches. CDR1 LGHDT and CDR2 YNNKEL come from the germline V gene (reference sequence). CDR3 sequence (DNA): TGTGCCAGCAGCCAAGACAGGGGGTATGGCAATCAGCCCCAGCATTTT. Protein sequence: CASSQDRGYGNQPQHF.

J is TRBJ2-1 and V is TRBV4-1; 7 bases line up with TRBD2. The V gene's germline CDR1 is MGHRA and CDR2 YSYEKL. V trimming: 5 bases; J trimming: 6 bases; junction bases outside the gene matches: 10. This CDR3 region has 15 residues. In DNA form, the CDR3 reads TGCGCCAGCAGCACACTAGCGATCGGGTTCAATGAGCAGTTCTTC. It translates to CASSTLAIGFNEQFF.

The gene calls are TRBV20-1 and TRBJ1-5, with unresolved D. Trimming stripped 3 bases from V and 1 base from J, with 10 bases between. The CDR3 runs 14 residues. CDR1 and CDR2 from the germline V gene are DFQATT and SNEGSKA (reference sequence). CDR3 nucleotide sequence: TGCAGTGCTAGTCAGGCCCTCAGCAATCAGCCCCAGCATTTT. It translates to CSASQALSNQPQHF.

The genes are TRBV5-1 and TRBJ1-3; no firm D call. Germline V gene sequence: CDR1 SGHRS, CDR2 YFSETQ. The CDR3 is made up of 13 amino acids. Trimming stripped 5 bases from V and 0 bases from J, with 6 bases between. This CDR3 reads CASSVSSGNTIYF. The CDR3 DNA is TGCGCCAGCAGTGTCAGCTCTGGAAACACCATATATTTT.

The CDR3 region is CVWAVDEKLFF. CDR3 nucleotide sequence: TGCGTGTGGGCTGTAGACGAAAAACTGTTTTTT. This sequence joins TRBV20-1 and TRBJ1-4; D unclear. Germline V gene data show CDR1 as DFQATT and CDR2 as SNEGSKA (reference sequence). The CDR3 contains 11 residues.

CDR3 bases: TGTGCCATCAGTGTCCACCCCCCTGGGCAGGGTGGCAATCAGCCCCAGCATTTT. It translates to CAISVHPPGQGGNQPQHF. This chain links TRBV10-3 with TRBJ1-5, with a possible D match to TRBD1 (5 bases). The CDR3 loop spans 18 amino acids. V was trimmed by 4 bases and J by 2 bases, leaving 21 bases between them. The germline V gene encodes CDR1 ENHRY and CDR2 SYGVKD.

The chain uses TRBV9 and TRBJ1-2; TRBD1 matches 8 bases. This CDR3 contains 14 residues. The V and J ends lost 3 bases and 3 bases, in that order; junction bases with no gene match: 4. Germline V lookup: CDR1 SGDLS, CDR2 YYNGEE. The CDR3 coding sequence is TGTGCCAGCAGCGAACACAGGGGGGACTATGGCTACACCTTC. Its translation: CASSEHRGDYGYTF.

V usage is TRBV6-2 or TRBV6-3 and J usage is TRBJ1-1; D gene unclear. Trimming removed 5 bases from V and 9 bases from J, with 13 bases in between. CDR1 is MNHEY, CDR2 SVGEGT, per germline. The CDR3 spans 12 residues. This chain's CDR3 is CASSQDTEQAFF. CDR3 coding DNA: TGTGCCAGCAGTCAAGACACAGAACAAGCTTTCTTT.

This rearrangement joins TRBV27 to TRBJ2-2; TRBD1 matches 12 bases. CDR1 and CDR2 from the germline V gene are MNHEY and SMNVEV (reference sequence). The CDR3 runs 15 residues. After removal of 6 bases from V and 6 bases from J, the junction contained 5 bases not matched to a gene. CDR3 nucleotide sequence: TGTGCCAGCAGGAGGGGACAGGGGGCCGCCGGGGAGCTGTTTTTT. Its protein is CASRRGQGAAGELFF.

Only one count was recorded for this clone. This sequence joins TRBV19 and TRBJ2-5; 8 bases map to TRBD1. V was clipped by 5 bases and J by 4 bases; unmatched bases: 9. The CDR3 extends over 15 amino acids. CDR1 and CDR2 from the germline V gene are LNHDA and SQIVND (reference sequence). The CDR3 sequence: CASSARTGSAETQYF. For the CDR3, the DNA is TGTGCCAGTAGTGCCCGGACAGGGTCGGCAGAGACCCAGTACTTC.

The V gene is TRBV9, the J gene TRBJ1-2; 10 positions agree with TRBD1. With 1 base clipped from V and 8 bases from J, the junction kept 5 bases outside the gene matches. Per the germline V gene, CDR1 is SGDLS and CDR2 is YYNGEE. The length of the CDR3 is 14 residues. Here the CDR3 DNA reads TGTGCCAGCAGCGTATTTGACAGGGGGCGAGGCTACACCTTC. Its translation: CASSVFDRGRGYTF.